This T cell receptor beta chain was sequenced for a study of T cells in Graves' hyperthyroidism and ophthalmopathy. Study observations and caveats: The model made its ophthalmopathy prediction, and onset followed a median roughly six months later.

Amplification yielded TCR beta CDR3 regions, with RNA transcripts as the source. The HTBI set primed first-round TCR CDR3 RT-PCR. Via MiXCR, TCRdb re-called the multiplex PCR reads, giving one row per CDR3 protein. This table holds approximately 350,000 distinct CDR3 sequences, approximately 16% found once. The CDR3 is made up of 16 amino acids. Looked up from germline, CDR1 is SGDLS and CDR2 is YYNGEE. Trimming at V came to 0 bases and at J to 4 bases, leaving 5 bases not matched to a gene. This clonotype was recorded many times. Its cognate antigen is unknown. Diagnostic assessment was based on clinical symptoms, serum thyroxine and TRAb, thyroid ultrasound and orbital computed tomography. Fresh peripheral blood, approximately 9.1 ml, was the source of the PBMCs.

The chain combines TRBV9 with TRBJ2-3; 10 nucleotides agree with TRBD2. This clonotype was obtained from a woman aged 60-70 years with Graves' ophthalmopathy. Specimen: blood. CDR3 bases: TGTGCCAGCAGCGTAGCCGGGACTAGCGCCGCAGATACGCAGTATTTT. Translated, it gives CASSVAGTSAADTQYF.